This T cell receptor (beta chain) stems from a study of blood T cell repertoires in COVID-19. The table came from immunoSEQ multiplex PCR; TCRdb's copy has only in-frame clones and leaves some out. In the table there are fewer than 200,000 clones, roughly 87% of which are singletons. In its sample, this clone was seen a few times. V was clipped by 6 bases and J by 6 bases; unmatched bases: 3. Germline V gives CDR1 MNHEY, CDR2 SVGAGI. This CDR3 contains 15 residues. Sequencing was performed on peripheral blood. The rearrangement uses TRBV6-5 and TRBJ2-2, with 14 bases fitting TRBD2. This clonotype was obtained from a woman in her 70s with COVID-19, enrolled during active disease. The CDR3 loop is CASSKTSGRAGELFF. In DNA form, the CDR3 reads TGTGCCAGCAGCAAGACTAGCGGGAGGGCCGGGGAGCTGTTTTTT.